This T cell receptor beta chain was retrieved from a study of early T cells in non-severe SARS-CoV-2 infection (dated by TCRdb to 2020 to 2023). As for the study more broadly: TCR sequencing used bulk RNA from unsorted whole blood, so alpha and beta chains could not be paired. Study-level results and caveats: VDJdb matching was skewed toward anti-spike CD8 responses and likely underestimated virus-specific expansions by missing private and CD4 specificities.

This clonotype was detected only a few times. There is no known antigen for this receptor. No base-level quality is on record; no much larger clone is a single base apart. A case-control design nested within a healthcare worker cohort in London, UK, was used, with weekly nasopharyngeal swab PCR tests and blood sampling performed. Healthcare workers were recruited during the week of the UK lockdown, between 23 and 31 March 2020, and followed weekly for up to roughly 15 weeks. CDR1 and CDR2, per the germline V gene (reference sequence), are DFQATT and SNEGSKA. For this chain, trimming is 3 bases at the V end and 0 bases at the J end, and the number of junction bases without a gene match is 1. The CDR3 runs 13 amino acids, cysteine and phenylalanine included. Only the CDR3 DNA is retained, 39 bases long and in frame from the first base. Library preparation was by 5' RACE. Sequenced using a NextSeq 500. The TCR library protocol attached unique molecular identifiers to individual cDNA molecules to correct for sequencing error and PCR bias. Both TCR alpha and beta chains were sequenced, and tight co-correlation was observed between alpha and beta sequence abundances in each sample. Per the source publication's procedure: Decombinator V4 was used to annotate TCR sequences for V gene, J gene and CDR3. TCRs were defined as expanded if a significant change between any two time points was detected under a Poisson model with p below 0.0001. TCR abundances were normalised to the total number of TCRs sequenced in each sample and reported as counts per million. MAIT TCRs were defined by TRAV1-2 paired with TRAJ12, TRAJ20 or TRAJ33, and iNKT TCRs by TRAV10 paired with TRAJ18. VDJdb, accessed on 1 November 2021, was searched for TCRs annotated for CMV, EBV and SARS-CoV-2, and TCRs annotated for more than one antigen were excluded. TCRdb reprocessing: public reads trimmed at Q25 with fastp, clones called with MiXCR, in-frame beta chains kept. CDR3 protein duplicates are merged, each entry listing the most common genes and DNA. These V and J calls rely on TCRdb rather than the paper's analysis. Here the sample has tens of thousands of distinct CDR3 sequences; 12% to 15% occur a single time. Under 8% of the sample is in the top ten clones.

Sequencing used whole blood. This chain joins TRBV20-1 to TRBJ2-5; the junction holds 7 bases that match TRBD2. The clonotype originates from an adult who was a healthcare worker with PCR-confirmed SARS-CoV-2 infection or an uninfected control (not recorded which). The CDR3 sequence is CSASGGYQETQYF. The DNA sequence follows: TGCAGTGCTAGCGGGGGGTACCAAGAGACCCAGTACTTC.